This passage covers 23 T cell receptor beta chains from one sample sequenced in a study of blood T cells in healthy people across ages. For the second PCR, which ran for about 7 to 11 cycles, a sample-barcoded 5' primer and a J-beta primer mix were used. TCRdb processed the 5' RACE reads anew with MiXCR; each CDR3 protein has one entry. The data contain more than 450,000 distinct CDR3 sequences, roughly a quarter of them seen just once; the ten biggest clones take up approximately 3.7%. These sequences were also reported in another study, on T cells of mothers and their children.

Sequencing was done on a sample of blood. These receptors all come from a boy younger than 10 in good health.

In the case of this clonotype: A much more abundant neighbour one base away suggests this may be a read error. V is TRBV7-6 and J is TRBJ2-5, with D possibly TRBD2 on 6 matching bases. V lost 5 bases to trimming and J lost 5 bases, with 15 bases between them. This CDR3 is 14 amino acids long. CDR1 is SGHVS and CDR2 is FNYEAQ in the germline V gene. CDR3: CASSTAGRGETQYF. CDR3 nucleotide sequence: TGTGCCAGCAGCACCGCGGGACGCGGGGAGACCCAGTACTTC. Filled out from reference TRBV7-6 and TRBJ2-5, the complete variable domain reads GAGVSQSPRYKVTKRGQDVALRCDPISGHVSLYWYRQALGQGPEFLTYFNYEAQQDKSGLPNDRFSAERPEGSISTLTIQRTEQRDSAMYRCASSTAGRGETQYFGPGTRLLVL.

This clonotype was observed a few times. This CDR3 reads CASSQASAGGLVEQYF. CDR3 nucleotides: TGTGCCAGCAGCCAGGCGAGCGCTGGGGGGCTTGTCGAGCAGTACTTC. This chain joins TRBV5-5 and TRBJ2-5; D might be TRBD1 or TRBD2, each matching 6 bases. The tail of the sequence fits TRBJ2-7 better, so the J call may be wrong. This CDR3 region has 16 residues. From germline, CDR1 is SGHKS and CDR2 YYEKEE (reference sequence).

This clonotype was seen at least ten times. This sequence joins TRBV10-2 and TRBJ1-1; 8 positions match TRBD1. Germline values: CDR1 WSHSY, CDR2 SAAADI. This CDR3 is built from 15 residues. The V and J ends lost 3 bases and 1 base, in that order; junction bases with no gene match: 4. CDR3 sequence: CASSDPGQGNTEAFF. CDR3 DNA sequence: TGCGCCAGCAGTGACCCTGGACAGGGGAACACTGAAGCTTTCTTT.

V is TRBV30 and J is TRBJ1-1, with D possibly being TRBD1 (6 bases). V dropped 4 bases and J dropped 10 bases, with 13 bases sitting between them. The length of the CDR3 is 11 residues. From germline, CDR1 is GTSNPN and CDR2 SVGIG (reference sequence). CDR3 DNA: TGTGCCTGGATAGTGGGGGGCAGAGCTTTCTTT. Translated: CAWIVGGRAFF.

This clonotype occurred a few times. This chain joins TRBV11-2 and TRBJ2-6; no clear D. Germline CDR1 reads SGHAT; CDR2 reads FQNNGV. V was cut by 2 bases and J by 0 bases, with 14 bases left in between. This CDR3 region has 18 residues. CDR3: CASSLLRVMSSGANVLTF. Here the CDR3 DNA reads TGTGCCAGCAGCTTATTAAGGGTTATGAGCTCTGGGGCCAACGTCCTGACTTTC.

As for this clonotype: One end of the junction fails to match germline, which may point to a read error. The J gene is TRBJ2-1, the V gene TRBV5-5, with 10 bases matching TRBD2. CDR1 is SGHKS, CDR2 YYEKEE, per germline (reference sequence). The CDR3 runs to 13 residues. CDR3 loop: CAGSGTSANEQFF. In nucleotides, the CDR3 is TGTGCCGGCAGCGGGACTAGCGCTAATGAGCAGTTCTTC.

This clonotype was counted between two and nine times. At one end, the junction sequence differs from germline, possibly due to a read error. The chain joins TRBV7-6 to TRBJ2-5, with 10 bases aligning to TRBD2. Germline V gene sequence: CDR1 SGHVS, CDR2 FNYEAQ. The CDR3 contains 13 residues. Written as DNA, the CDR3 is TGTGCCGGCAGCTTAGCGGGGGGAGAGACCCAGTACTTC. Amino acid sequence: CAGSLAGGETQYF.

Ten or more counts support this clonotype. This chain links TRBV5-5 with TRBJ2-5; no firm D call. V was clipped by 4 bases and J by 5 bases, with 6 bases between them. This CDR3 spans 11 amino acids. Germline CDR1 is SGHKS and CDR2 is YYEKEE (reference sequence). Here the CDR3 reads CASSVTETQYF. The CDR3 nucleotides read TGTGCCAGCAGCGTGACGGAGACCCAGTACTTC.

This clonotype was counted only a few times. The CDR3 protein is CASSKASSGQGLKGQYF. The CDR3 nucleotides read TGTGCCAGCAGCAAAGCGAGCTCGGGACAGGGCTTAAAGGGCCAGTACTTC. The chain employs TRBV21-1 and TRBJ2-5; the table's D call, TRBD1, has no DNA check behind it. TRBV21-1 is termed a pseudogene. The CDR3 loop spans 17 amino acids.

V usage is TRBV29-1 and J usage is TRBJ2-7; 9 bases are shared with TRBD1. Germline V lookup: CDR1 SQVTM, CDR2 ANQGSEA. The CDR3 has 15 residues. CDR3 DNA sequence: TGCAGTGCCGGGACTCCGGGACAGGGCGTTTACGAGCAGTACTTC. Its protein product is CSAGTPGQGVYEQYF.

The chain couples TRBV2 to TRBJ2-1, with D uncertain. V was pared by 4 bases and J by 4 bases, with 14 bases between. Per the germline V gene, CDR1 is SNHLY and CDR2 is FYNNEI. The CDR3 extends over 15 amino acids. CDR3 amino acids: CASSAGRASYNEQFF. The CDR3 DNA follows: TGTGCCAGCAGTGCGGGTAGGGCCTCATACAATGAGCAGTTCTTC.

This clonotype was observed a single time. The rearrangement uses TRBV7-2 and TRBJ2-1; D ambiguous. Trimming left V 0 bases short and J 7 bases short, with 13 bases between. CDR1 and CDR2 from the germline V gene are SGHTA and FQGNSA. The CDR3 extends over 15 amino acids. CDR3 coding DNA: TGTGCCAGCAGCTTAGCTAGCACGTTCCGGAATGAGCAGTTCTTC. Its protein is CASSLASTFRNEQFF. The complete variable domain, with remaining parts taken from reference TRBV7-2 and TRBJ2-1, reads GAGVSQSPSNKVTEKGKDVELRCDPISGHTALYWYRQSLGQGLEFLIYFQGNSAPDKSGLPSDRFSAERTGGSVSTLTIQRTQQEDSAVYLCASSLASTFRNEQFFGPGTRLTVL.

In this sample, this clonotype turned up a few times. This rearrangement joins TRBV7-2 to TRBJ2-1, with a possible D match to TRBD1 (6 bases). The DNA matches TRBJ2-7 better at its end, which makes the J call doubtful. CDR1 is SGHTA, CDR2 FQGNSA, per germline. The CDR3 has 14 residues. The CDR3 DNA follows: TGTGCCAGCAGCTCCGAGGGACAAGCCTACGAGCAGTACTTC. It codes for CASSSEGQAYEQYF.

On this clonotype itself: Germline is not matched at one junction end, which may reflect a read error. The chain employs TRBV28 and TRBJ1-2; D possibly corresponds to TRBD1 (6 bases). The germline V gene has CDR1 MDHEN and CDR2 SYDVKM. The CDR3 spans 13 residues. The chain's CDR3 is CASNLQGARGYTF. DNA of the CDR3: TGTGCCAGCAATTTACAGGGTGCGCGGGGCTACACCTTC.

This clonotype was observed a few times. The gene calls are TRBV7-2 and TRBJ2-7; TRBD1 aligns across 9 bases. Germline-derived CDR1 and CDR2 are SGHTA and FQGNSA. V lost 5 bases and J lost 10; bases outside the gene matches: 9. This CDR3 comprises 13 residues. The CDR3 region has the DNA TGTGCCAGCAGCCAGCGGGACAGGGCCCTTCAGTACTTC. The encoded protein is CASSQRDRALQYF.

This clonotype has a handful of counts. The chain has TRBV24-1 and TRBJ2-5; TRBD1 is a possible D gene (5 bases). The CDR3 runs to 15 residues. Trimming stripped 6 bases from V and 3 bases from J, with 16 bases between. In germline, CDR1 is KGHDR, CDR2 SFDVKD. CDR3 nucleotide sequence: TGTGCCACCAGTCCCGGCCGTAGGGGAAAAGAGACCCAGTACTTC. As protein: CATSPGRRGKETQYF.

This chain connects TRBV3-1 to TRBJ2-2; 8 bases agree with TRBD1. The germline V gene encodes CDR1 LGHDT and CDR2 YNNKEL (reference sequence). Trimming took 4 bases from V and 1 from J; bases not matched to a gene: 2. The CDR3 has 15 residues. CDR3 sequence reads: CASSRQGRNTGELFF. DNA for the CDR3: TGTGCCAGCAGCCGACAGGGGAGGAACACCGGGGAGCTGTTTTTT. Combining the CDR3 with reference TRBV3-1 and TRBJ2-2 gives the whole variable domain DTAVSQTPKYLVTQMGNDKSIKCEQNLGHDTMYWYKQDSKKFLKIMFSYNNKELIINETVPNRFSPKSPDKAHLNLHINSLELGDSAVYFCASSRQGRNTGELFFGEGSRLTVL.

The chain employs TRBV5-1 and TRBJ1-1; TRBD1 matches at 8 bases. This CDR3 is built from 13 residues. Germline V gene data show CDR1 as SGHRS and CDR2 as YFSETQ. J lost 3 bases, V lost 5 bases, and 3 bases had no gene match. The DNA for the CDR3 is TGCGCCAGCAGGCCCAGGGGGCACACTGAAGCTTTCTTT. This gives the protein CASRPRGHTEAFF.

This clonotype turned up a few times. The chain employs TRBV7-9 and TRBJ2-5, with D unclear. The CDR3 has 15 amino acids. CDR1 and CDR2 (germline): SEHNR, FQNEAQ (reference sequence). The V end lost 2 bases, the J end lost 4 bases, and 14 bases lay between the germline ends. The CDR3 loop reads CASSLILGIAETQYF. Written as DNA, the CDR3 is TGTGCCAGCAGCTTAATTCTAGGGATAGCAGAGACCCAGTACTTC.

This chain connects TRBV20-1 to TRBJ2-7, with 7 positions matching TRBD2. Germline CDR1 and CDR2: DFQATT and SNEGSKA (reference sequence). V dropped 5 bases and J dropped 4; count of bases not matched to a gene: 14. This CDR3 has 15 amino acids. The CDR3 loop is CSAQDGLGLSYEQYF. CDR3 DNA sequence: TGCAGTGCTCAAGACGGACTAGGTCTGTCGTACGAGCAGTACTTC.

This clonotype was detected only a few times. The chain combines TRBV3-1 with TRBJ2-7; D remains ambiguous. The V end was cut by 4 bases, the J end by 8 bases, with 9 bases between. Germline CDR1 reads LGHDT; CDR2 reads YNNKEL (reference sequence). CDR3 length: 11 amino acids. As DNA, the CDR3 is TGTGCCAGCAGCCTGAAGGAGAAGCAGTACTTC. Amino acid sequence: CASSLKEKQYF.

This clonotype has more than one count but fewer than ten. At one end the junction does not follow the germline gene, possibly because of a read error. The chain recombines TRBV5-1 with TRBJ2-3; 11 nucleotides align to TRBD1. Germline loops: CDR1 SGHRS, CDR2 YFSETQ. This CDR3 comprises 14 residues. The CDR3 DNA reads as TGTGCCAGCAGTTTGGGACAGGGGGGAGATACGCAGTATTTT. This sequence encodes CASSLGQGGDTQYF.

There are a few counts of this clonotype. The junction departs from germline at one end; a sequencing error may be responsible. The chain joins TRBV29-1 to TRBJ1-5, with TRBD1 as a possible D gene (5 bases). Germline CDR1 is SQVTM and CDR2 is ANQGSEA. The CDR3 runs to 14 residues. This CDR3 reads CSVATGTSNQPQHF. CDR3 in DNA: TGTAGCGTGGCAACCGGGACGAGCAATCAGCCCCAGCATTTT.